This TCR beta chain was retrieved from a study of blood T cells in healthy people across ages. Study-wide points: Total diversity from one million sequenced T cells was likely underestimated.

About this clonotype: Its antigen is unidentified.

The CDR3 has 11 residues. The germline CDR1 and CDR2 sequences are SQVTM and ANQGSEA. Trimming took 6 bases from V and 11 from J, leaving 16 bases between them. Primers used in a second PCR of roughly 7 to 11 cycles were a sample-barcoded 5' primer and a J-beta primer mix. TCRdb independently ran MiXCR on the 5' RACE reads; one entry per CDR3 protein. This sample has 710,000 or so distinct CDR3 sequences, with 32% found just once. Isolation per sample recovered at least 7 million PBMCs. This TCR came from a woman aged 80 or older in good health. Sequencing was performed on blood. The chain combines TRBV29-1 with TRBJ2-5, with D tentatively TRBD2 (6 bases). DNA of the CDR3: TGCAGCGTGGGAGGAGGGACGGAGCAGTACTTC. Translated: CSVGGGTEQYF.